One and the same sample provided the 19 T cell receptor beta chains below, sequenced in a study of cytomegalovirus exposure and HLA in healthy donors. Use of 60 Vbeta and 13 Jbeta primers characterized the PCR. Here immunoSEQ multiplex PCR was the method, and the copy in TCRdb shows in-frame clones only, minus some. This repertoire includes over 100,000 clones. Sequencing was done on a sample of PBMCs. Receptors originate from a woman in her 40s in good health and CMV-seropositive.

The V call is TRBV11-2, the J call TRBJ2-7; TRBD1 aligns across 11 bases. V gave up 5 bases and J gave up 4 bases; unmatched junction bases: 13. Germline values: CDR1 SGHAT, CDR2 FQNNGV. CDR3 size: 17 residues. As DNA, the CDR3 is TGTGCCAGCAGCCGATCCACCCTAGGGACAGGGGGGTACGAGCAGTACTTC. Protein product: CASSRSTLGTGGYEQYF.

The chain recombines TRBV2 with TRBJ2-7; D might be TRBD2 (5 bases). CDR1 and CDR2 (germline): SNHLY, FYNNEI. Between the trimmed V and J ends, which lost 7 bases and 3 bases, there was a span of 7 bases. The CDR3 is made up of 11 amino acids. The CDR3 DNA follows: TGTGCCAGCATGGGGAGCTACGAGCAGTACTTC. The encoded protein is CASMGSYEQYF.

The rearrangement links TRBV6-6 to TRBJ2-1, with a tentative D call TRBD1 (6 bases). Per germline, CDR1 MNHNY and CDR2 SVGAGI (reference sequence). V lost 0 bases and J lost 4, with 10 bases in between. The CDR3 has 15 residues. This chain's CDR3 is CASSYSTGGYNEQFF. In DNA form, the CDR3 reads TGTGCCAGCAGTTACTCGACAGGCGGGTACAATGAGCAGTTCTTC.

The genes are TRBV5-1 and TRBJ2-5; D is perhaps TRBD2 (6 bases). The CDR3 sequence is 14 residues long. Between the trimmed V and J ends, which lost 0 bases and 5 bases, there was a span of 11 bases. Germline V gene sequence: CDR1 SGHRS, CDR2 YFSETQ. The CDR3 reads CASSLDGGEETQYF. CDR3 sequence (DNA): TGCGCCAGCAGCTTGGACGGGGGTGAGGAGACCCAGTACTTC.

The chain joins TRBV10-3 to TRBJ1-5, with D possibly matching TRBD1 (5 bases). The CDR3 loop spans 14 amino acids. In germline, CDR1 is ENHRY, CDR2 SYGVKD. Trimming took off 6 bases at V and 6 bases at J, with 15 bases between the two ends. The CDR3 loop reads CAIRDPGEIQPQHF. The DNA for the CDR3 is TGTGCCATCAGGGACCCGGGGGAAATTCAGCCCCAGCATTTT.

The chain links TRBV19 to TRBJ1-1, with TRBD1 matching over 8 bases. V lost 9 bases, J lost 5 bases, and 14 bases stayed unmatched. The germline gives CDR1 LNHDA, CDR2 SQIVND (reference sequence). CDR3 size: 15 residues. The CDR3 spells CASQTRTGRFTEAFF. The CDR3 bases are TGTGCCAGCCAAACCAGGACAGGGCGATTTACTGAAGCTTTCTTT.

V is TRBV18 and J is TRBJ2-7; possibly TRBD2 for D (5 bases). This CDR3 spans 14 amino acids. V lost 6 bases and J 6 bases, leaving 18 bases between the germline ends. Germline V gene data show CDR1 as KGHSH and CDR2 as LQKENI. The CDR3 region has the DNA TGTGCCAGCTCTCCCGTGGGTGGCGGGTTCGAGCAGTACTTC. Translation gives CASSPVGGGFEQYF.

The V gene is TRBV15, the J gene TRBJ2-7; 9 bases line up with TRBD2. Germline V gene lookup returns CDR1 LNHNV and CDR2 YYDKDF (reference sequence). V was clipped by 5 bases and J by 5 bases; unmatched bases: 13. The CDR3 contains 16 residues. CDR3 sequence reads: CATSGLLAGGPDEQYF. For the CDR3, the DNA is TGTGCCACCAGCGGACTCCTTGCGGGAGGGCCCGACGAGCAGTACTTC.

The chain recombines TRBV28 with TRBJ1-5, with a weak D call TRBD1 (5 bases). This CDR3 contains 15 residues. Germline-derived CDR1 and CDR2 are MDHEN and SYDVKM. V lost 7 bases and J lost 6, with 19 bases in between. For the CDR3, the DNA is TGTGCCAGCACCTCACAAGTCTGGGGGGGTCAGCCCCAGCATTTT. Translated: CASTSQVWGGQPQHF.

The J gene is TRBJ2-3, the V gene TRBV18; 7 positions match TRBD2. Germline trimming cut 4 bases from V and 6 bases from J; bases unmatched to any gene: 16. This CDR3 is 17 amino acids long. Germline assignment: CDR1 KGHSH and CDR2 LQKENI. The CDR3 is CASSLRGGLVNTDTQYF. The CDR3 DNA is TGTGCCAGCTCACTAAGAGGTGGACTAGTAAATACGGATACGCAGTATTTT.

The J gene is TRBJ2-3, the V gene TRBV7-3, with 14 bases matching TRBD2. Trimming removed 2 bases from V and 5 bases from J; junction bases left unmatched: 0. Germline CDR1 and CDR2: SGHTA and FQGTGA. This CDR3 is 15 amino acids long. CDR3 bases: TGTGCCAGCAGCTTAGGGACTAGCGGGAGAGATACGCAGTATTTT. Protein product: CASSLGTSGRDTQYF. The complete variable domain, with remaining parts taken from reference TRBV7-3 and TRBJ2-3, reads GAGVSQTPSNKVTEKGKYVELRCDPISGHTALYWYRQSLGQGPEFLIYFQGTGAADDSGLPNDRFFAVRPEGSVSTLKIQRTERGDSAVYLCASSLGTSGRDTQYFGPGTRLTVL.

The V call is TRBV28, the J call TRBJ2-5; 10 nucleotides align to TRBD1. The CDR3 is 15 amino acids. Per germline, CDR1 MDHEN and CDR2 SYDVKM. The trim removed 6 bases at V and 2 bases at J, leaving 6 bases unmatched. The DNA of the CDR3 is TGTGCCAGCAGGCCCGGGACAGGGGCACAAGAGACCCAGTACTTC. Translating it yields CASRPGTGAQETQYF. The entire variable domain, with the rest obtained from reference TRBV28 and TRBJ2-5, is as follows: DVKVTQSSRYLVKRTGEKVFLECVQDMDHENMFWYRQDPGLGLRLIYFSYDVKMKEKGDIPEGYSVSREKKERFSLILESASTNQTSMYLCASRPGTGAQETQYFGPGTRLLVL.

The rearrangement uses TRBV5-1 and TRBJ1-2, with 9 bases identical to TRBD1. V was clipped by 4 bases and J by 8 bases; unmatched bases: 9. The CDR3 runs 14 residues. Germline V gives CDR1 SGHRS, CDR2 YFSETQ. CDR3 DNA: TGCGCCAGCAGCCAGGGACAGGGACGAGCGGGCTACACCTTC. Translation gives CASSQGQGRAGYTF.

This rearrangement joins TRBV25-1 to TRBJ2-7, with 10 bases fitting TRBD2. J was trimmed by 6 bases and V by 4 bases; bases with no gene match: 6. This CDR3 is built from 14 residues. The germline V gene encodes CDR1 MGHDK and CDR2 SYGVNS. CDR3 sequence: CASSAPGLAIEQYF. The DNA of the CDR3 is TGTGCCAGCAGTGCACCGGGACTAGCGATCGAGCAGTACTTC.

The chain couples TRBV5-6 to TRBJ1-2; TRBD1 aligns across 11 bases. Germline V lookup: CDR1 SGHDT, CDR2 YYEEEE. Germline trimming cut 4 bases from V and 3 bases from J; bases unmatched to any gene: 11. CDR3 length equals 17 residues. CDR3 DNA: TGTGCCAGCAGCCCCAACCCGGGACAGGGGGTTTACTATGGCTACACCTTC. It codes for CASSPNPGQGVYYGYTF.

This chain connects TRBV27 to TRBJ2-1; 10 bases agree with TRBD1. The length of the CDR3 is 15 residues. With 4 bases clipped from V and 8 bases from J, the junction kept 8 bases outside the gene matches. Looked up from germline, CDR1 is MNHEY and CDR2 is SMNVEV (reference sequence). CDR3 coding DNA: TGTGCCAGCAGTTCCCCCGGGACAGGGGTGGATGAGCAGTTCTTC. Amino acids: CASSSPGTGVDEQFF.

This chain joins TRBV6-1 and TRBJ2-1; TRBD1 is a possible D gene (7 bases). Germline-derived CDR1 and CDR2 are MNHNS and SASEGT. Trimming pared 0 bases from V and 15 bases from J, leaving 18 bases between. This CDR3 comprises 14 residues. The CDR3 reads CASSEALSAGQRFF. The CDR3 DNA sequence: TGTGCCAGCAGTGAAGCGCTTTCCGCGGGACAGAGGTTCTTC.

The rearrangement uses TRBV19 and TRBJ2-1; a possible D gene is TRBD2 (5 bases). Germline assignment: CDR1 LNHDA and CDR2 SQIVND (reference sequence). The CDR3 sequence is 14 residues long. Trimming removed 6 bases at V and 7 bases at J, with 16 bases between. The CDR3 region has the DNA TGTGCCAGTAGGCTTCTAGCAGGTTGGAATGAGCAGTTCTTC. Translated: CASRLLAGWNEQFF.

The chain uses TRBV5-1 and TRBJ1-3; 7 bases fit TRBD1. The V segment lost 0 bases and the J segment 4 bases; nucleotides outside the gene matches: 13. Germline CDR1 reads SGHRS; CDR2 reads YFSETQ. The CDR3 spans 18 residues. The CDR3 DNA follows: TGCGCCAGCAGCTTGGCCGAACTGACAGGGCTGGTAGGAAACACCATATATTTT. It yields the protein CASSLAELTGLVGNTIYF.